This T cell receptor (beta chain) stems from a study of blood T cell repertoires in COVID-19. Whole-study context: The samples span acute and convalescent COVID-19 from the United States, Italy and Spain. Sources were T cells, B-cell-depleted T cells, or PBMCs; the material itself was cDNA or gDNA.

Unmatched junction bases numbered 19, after V lost 5 bases and J lost 6 bases. Germline lookup yields CDR1 SEHNR and CDR2 FQNEAQ (reference sequence). The CDR3 consists of 19 residues. TCRdb keeps only in-frame clones here, not all; method: immunoSEQ multiplex PCR. In the table there are approximately 190,000 clones, roughly 80% of which are singletons. Donors were grouped by their self-reported clinical history. This clone has more than one count but fewer than ten. The sequencing input was PBMCs or T cells enriched from blood (not recorded which). The receptor was isolated from a woman aged 55 to 70 with acute COVID-19. The chain has TRBV7-9 and TRBJ2-2; 9 bases fit TRBD1. The DNA of the CDR3 is TGTGCCAGCAGCGCCCGGACAGGGGCGGCCAGTGTACGTCCCGGGGAGCTGTTTTTT. Its protein product is CASSARTGAASVRPGELFF.